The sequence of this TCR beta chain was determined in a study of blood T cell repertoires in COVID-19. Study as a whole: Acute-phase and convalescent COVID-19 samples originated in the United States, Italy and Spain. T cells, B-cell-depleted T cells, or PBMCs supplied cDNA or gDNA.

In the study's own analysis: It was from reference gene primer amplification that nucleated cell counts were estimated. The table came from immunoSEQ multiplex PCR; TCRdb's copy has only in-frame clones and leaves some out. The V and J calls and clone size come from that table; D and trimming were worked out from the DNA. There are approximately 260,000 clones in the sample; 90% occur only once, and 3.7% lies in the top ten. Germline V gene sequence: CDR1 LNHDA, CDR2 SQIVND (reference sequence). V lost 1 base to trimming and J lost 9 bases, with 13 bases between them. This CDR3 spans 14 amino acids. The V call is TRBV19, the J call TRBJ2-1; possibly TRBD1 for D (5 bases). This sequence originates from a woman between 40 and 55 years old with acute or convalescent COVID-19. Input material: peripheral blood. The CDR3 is CASSIAGRVGEQFF. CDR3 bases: TGTGCCAGTAGTATAGCGGGCAGGGTGGGTGAGCAGTTCTTC.